This TCR beta chain emerged from a study of blood T cell repertoires in COVID-19. The CDR3 consists of 16 residues. Between the trimmed V and J ends, which lost 2 bases and 7 bases, there was a span of 17 bases. CDR1 is MGHRA and CDR2 is YSYEKL in the germline V gene. The assay was immunoSEQ multiplex PCR, and TCRdb's table has in-frame clones only and misses some. This table has under 200,000 clones, around four fifths appearing once. The gene calls are TRBV4-1 and TRBJ2-2; D is possibly TRBD1 (6 bases). The sequenced material came from PBMCs or T cells enriched from blood (not recorded which). The sequence was collected from a woman aged 55-75 years who had recovered from COVID-19. The CDR3 protein is CASSQRTGGSGGELFF. Here the CDR3 DNA reads TGCGCCAGCAGCCAAAGGACTGGGGGCTCAGGCGGGGAGCTGTTTTTT.